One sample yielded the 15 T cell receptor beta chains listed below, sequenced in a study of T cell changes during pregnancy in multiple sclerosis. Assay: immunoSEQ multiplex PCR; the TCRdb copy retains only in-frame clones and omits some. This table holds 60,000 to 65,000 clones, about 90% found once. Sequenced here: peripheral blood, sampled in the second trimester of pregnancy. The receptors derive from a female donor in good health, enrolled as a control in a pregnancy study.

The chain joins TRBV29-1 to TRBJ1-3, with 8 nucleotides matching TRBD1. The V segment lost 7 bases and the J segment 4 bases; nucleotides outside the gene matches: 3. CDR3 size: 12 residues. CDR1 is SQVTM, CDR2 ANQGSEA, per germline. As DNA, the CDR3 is TGCAGCGCCGGGACAGGAGGAAACACCATATATTTT. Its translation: CSAGTGGNTIYF.

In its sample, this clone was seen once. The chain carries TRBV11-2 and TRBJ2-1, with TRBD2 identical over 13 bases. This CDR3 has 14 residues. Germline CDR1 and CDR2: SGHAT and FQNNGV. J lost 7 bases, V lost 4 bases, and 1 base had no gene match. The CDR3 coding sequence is TGTGCCAGCAGCTGGACTAGCGGGAGAAATGAGCAGTTCTTC. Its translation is CASSWTSGRNEQFF.

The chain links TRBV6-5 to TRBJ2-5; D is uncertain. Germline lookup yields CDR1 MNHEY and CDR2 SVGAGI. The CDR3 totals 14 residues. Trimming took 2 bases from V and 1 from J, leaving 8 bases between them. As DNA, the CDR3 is TGTGCCAGCAGTTACCGGCCAGGCCAAGAGACCCAGTACTTC. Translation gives CASSYRPGQETQYF.

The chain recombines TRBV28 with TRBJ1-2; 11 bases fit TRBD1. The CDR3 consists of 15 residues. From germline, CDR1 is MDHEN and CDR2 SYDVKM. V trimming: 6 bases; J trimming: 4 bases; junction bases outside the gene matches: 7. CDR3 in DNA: TGTGCCAGCAGGGATGGGACAGGGGGACCCTATGGCTACACCTTC. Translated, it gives CASRDGTGGPYGYTF.

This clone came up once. The CDR3 nucleotides read TGTGCCAGCAGTAAACCGGGACAGGGAGCAACTAATGAAAAACTGTTTTTT. It yields the protein CASSKPGQGATNEKLFF. V is TRBV2 and J is TRBJ1-4; the match to TRBD1 covers 9 bases. V lost 5 bases and J lost 0; bases outside the gene matches: 7. Per germline, CDR1 SNHLY and CDR2 FYNNEI. The CDR3 is 17 amino acids.

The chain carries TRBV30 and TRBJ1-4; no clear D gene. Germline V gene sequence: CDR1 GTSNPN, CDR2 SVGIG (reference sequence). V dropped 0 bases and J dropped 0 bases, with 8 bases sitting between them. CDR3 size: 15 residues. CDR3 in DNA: TGTGCCTGGAGTGTTGCGCCTGCAACTAATGAAAAACTGTTTTTT. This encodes CAWSVAPATNEKLFF. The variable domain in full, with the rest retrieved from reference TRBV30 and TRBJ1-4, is SQTIHQWPATLVQPVGSPLSLECTVEGTSNPNLYWYRQAAGRGLQLLFYSVGIGQISSEVPQNLSASRPQDRQFILSSKKLLLSDSGFYLCAWSVAPATNEKLFFGSGTQLSVL.

The CDR3 spells CASSPAPRPRAMPQHF. The CDR3 nucleotides read TGCGCCAGCAGCCCCGCTCCCAGGCCCCGAGCCATGCCCCAGCATTTT. The V call is TRBV4-1, the J call TRBJ1-5; D call uncertain. With 4 bases removed from V and 9 bases from J, the gap between germline ends came to 22 bases. Germline V gene data show CDR1 as MGHRA and CDR2 as YSYEKL. The CDR3 is made up of 16 amino acids.

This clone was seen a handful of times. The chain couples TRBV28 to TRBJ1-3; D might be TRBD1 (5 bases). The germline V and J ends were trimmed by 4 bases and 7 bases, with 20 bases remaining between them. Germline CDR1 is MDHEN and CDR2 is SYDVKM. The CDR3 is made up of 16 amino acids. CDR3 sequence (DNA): TGTGCCAGCAGTTCCTTGCGGGGACCCCTGGGGAACACCATATATTTT. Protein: CASSSLRGPLGNTIYF.

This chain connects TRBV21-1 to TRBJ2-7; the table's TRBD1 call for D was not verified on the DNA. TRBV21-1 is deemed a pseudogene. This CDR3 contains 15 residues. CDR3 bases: TGTGCCAGCAGCAAAATGGGACAGGGATCCTACGAGCAGTACTTC. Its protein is CASSKMGQGSYEQYF.

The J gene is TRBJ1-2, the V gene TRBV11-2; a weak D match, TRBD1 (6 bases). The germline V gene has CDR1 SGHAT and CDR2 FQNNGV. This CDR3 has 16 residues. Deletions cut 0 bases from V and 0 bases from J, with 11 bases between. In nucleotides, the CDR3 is TGTGCCAGCAGCTTAGACACAGGGATCGCTAACTATGGCTACACCTTC. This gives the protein CASSLDTGIANYGYTF.

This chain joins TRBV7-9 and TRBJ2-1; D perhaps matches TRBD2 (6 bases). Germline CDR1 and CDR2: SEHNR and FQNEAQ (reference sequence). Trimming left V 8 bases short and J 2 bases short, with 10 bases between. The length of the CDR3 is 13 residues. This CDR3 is CASVAGPYNEQFF. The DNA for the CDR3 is TGTGCCAGCGTGGCGGGACCCTACAATGAGCAGTTCTTC.

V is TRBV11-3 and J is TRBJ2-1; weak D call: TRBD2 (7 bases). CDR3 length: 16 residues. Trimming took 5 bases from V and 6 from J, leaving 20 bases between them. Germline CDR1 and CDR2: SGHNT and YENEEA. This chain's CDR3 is CASSTRARGGLNEQFF. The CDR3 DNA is TGTGCCAGCAGCACCCGCGCAAGGGGGGGCCTCAATGAGCAGTTCTTC. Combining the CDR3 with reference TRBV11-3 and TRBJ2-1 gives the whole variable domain EAGVVQSPRYKIIEKKQPVAFWCNPISGHNTLYWYLQNLGQGPELLIRYENEEAVDDSQLPKDRFSAERLKGVDSTLKIQPAELGDSAVYLCASSTRARGGLNEQFFGPGTRLTVL.

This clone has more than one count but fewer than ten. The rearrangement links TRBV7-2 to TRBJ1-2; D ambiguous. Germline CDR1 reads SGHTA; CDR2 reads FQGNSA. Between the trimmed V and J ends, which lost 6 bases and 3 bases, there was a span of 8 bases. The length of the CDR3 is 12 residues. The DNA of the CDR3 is TGTGCCAGCAGTCACACCCACTATGGCTACACCTTC. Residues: CASSHTHYGYTF.

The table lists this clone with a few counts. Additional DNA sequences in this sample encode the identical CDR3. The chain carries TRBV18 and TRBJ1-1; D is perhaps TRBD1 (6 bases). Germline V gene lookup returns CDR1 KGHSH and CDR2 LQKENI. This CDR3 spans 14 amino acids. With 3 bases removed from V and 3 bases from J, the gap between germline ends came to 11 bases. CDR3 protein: CASSPLAGDTEAFF. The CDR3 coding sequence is TGTGCCAGCTCACCCTTGGCAGGGGACACTGAAGCTTTCTTT. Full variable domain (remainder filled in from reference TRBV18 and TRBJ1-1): NAGVMQNPRHLVRRRGQEARLRCSPMKGHSHVYWYRQLPEEGLKFMVYLQKENIIDESGMPKERFSAEFPKEGPSILRIQQVVRGDSAAYFCASSPLAGDTEAFFGQGTRLTVV.

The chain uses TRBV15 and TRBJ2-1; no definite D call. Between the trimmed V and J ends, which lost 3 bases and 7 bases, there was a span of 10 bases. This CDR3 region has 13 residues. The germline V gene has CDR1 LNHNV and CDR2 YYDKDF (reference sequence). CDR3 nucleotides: TGTGCCACCAGCAGGCAATTACAGAATGAGCAGTTCTTC. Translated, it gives CATSRQLQNEQFF.